These T cell receptor beta chains were read from a single sample in a study of blood T cell repertoires in COVID-19. Here immunoSEQ multiplex PCR was the method, and the copy in TCRdb shows in-frame clones only, minus some. Counted here are fewer than 200,000 clones, roughly 89% occurring once; the ten biggest clones make up about 3.2%. The sample consisted of PBMCs or T cells enriched from blood (not recorded which). The origin of the receptors is a woman aged 25 to 45 who had been exposed to COVID-19. The CDR3 runs from the conserved cysteine through the conserved F or W. The D gene is left open where the match is weak. Where a row states a size, it is once, few, many or the class of an expanded clone; other rows omit it.

16 | TRBD2 | TRBJ2-5 | - | TRBV7-7 | CASSRNPLAGVETQYF | TGTGCTAGCAGCCGGAACCCACTAGCGGGGGTGGAGACCCAGTACTTC
18 | TRBD2 | TRBJ2-5 | once | TRBV3-1/TRBV3-2 | CASSQGRLAGGRGETQYF | TGTGCCAGCAGCCAGGGACGACTAGCGGGGGGGCGAGGAGAGACCCAGTACTTC
16 | TRBD1 | TRBJ1-5 | few | TRBV15 | CATSSPGTGSGQPQHF | TGTGCCACCAGCAGTCCCGGGACAGGGTCAGGTCAGCCCCAGCATTTT
14 | - | TRBJ1-1 | - | TRBV7-9 | CASSLVLGDTEAFF | TGTGCCAGCAGCTTGGTTTTGGGAGACACTGAAGCTTTCTTT
15 | - | TRBJ2-3 | - | TRBV19 | CASSIEGRLTDTQYF | TGTGCCAGTAGTATAGAGGGGAGACTCACAGATACGCAGTATTTT
13 | TRBD2 | TRBJ2-7 | - | TRBV12-3/TRBV12-4 | CASSSGGSYEQYF | TGTGCCAGCAGTTCGGGGGGCTCCTACGAGCAGTACTTC
12 | - | TRBJ1-6 | - | TRBV3-1/TRBV3-2 | CASSYERTPLHF | TGTGCCAGCAGCTATGAGCGTACACCCCTCCACTTT
13 | - | TRBJ1-2 | once | TRBV12-3/TRBV12-4 | CASSETGAYGYTF | TGTGCCAGCAGTGAAACAGGTGCCTATGGCTACACCTTC
16 | - | TRBJ1-6 | - | TRBV19 | CASSIDHRSLGSPLHF | TGTGCCAGTAGTATAGACCACAGATCTTTGGGTTCACCCCTCCACTTT
14 | TRBD1 | TRBJ2-7 | - | TRBV6-5 | CASSYRDRGYEQYF | TGTGCCAGCAGTTACCGGGACAGGGGCTACGAGCAGTACTTC
14 | TRBD1 | TRBJ2-1 | - | TRBV29-1 | CSCNSDRAYNEQFF | TGCAGCTGCAATTCGGACAGGGCATACAATGAGCAGTTCTTC
16 | TRBD1 | TRBJ1-2 | once | TRBV7-2 | CASSSPYRGRGYGYTF | TGTGCCAGCAGCTCCCCCTACAGGGGGCGGGGCTATGGCTACACCTTC
13 | TRBD1 | TRBJ2-3 | - | TRBV12-3/TRBV12-4 | CASRTGGADTQYF | TGTGCCAGCAGGACAGGGGGCGCAGATACGCAGTATTTT
15 | TRBD1 | TRBJ1-1 | - | TRBV3-1/TRBV3-2 | CASSQAVPGQERAFF | TGTGCCAGCAGCCAGGCGGTCCCGGGACAGGAAAGAGCTTTCTTT
14 | TRBD1 | TRBJ1-3 | - | TRBV6-5 | CASSYDREGNTIYF | TGTGCCAGCAGTTACGACAGGGAAGGAAACACCATATATTTT
13 | - | TRBJ2-5 | once | TRBV19 | CASSGGRQETQYF | TGTGCCAGTAGCGGGGGAAGACAAGAGACCCAGTACTTC
16 | TRBD2 | TRBJ2-3 | - | TRBV11-2 | CASSFFSGLAADTQYF | TGTGCCAGCAGCTTTTTTTCGGGACTAGCGGCAGATACGCAGTATTTT
13 | TRBD2 | TRBJ2-7 | - | TRBV2 | CASLGLARYEQYF | TGTGCCAGCCTGGGACTAGCGAGATACGAGCAGTACTTC
15 | TRBD1 | TRBJ1-3 | - | TRBV5-1 | CASSSGQGDGNTIYF | TGCGCCAGCAGCTCTGGACAGGGGGATGGAAACACCATATATTTT
12 | - | TRBJ1-4 | - | TRBV20-1 | CSASPPPAPIPF | TGCAGTGCTAGTCCCCCCCCCGCGCCTATCCCCTTT
14 | - | TRBJ1-5 | - | TRBV7-8 | CASSSDSYNQPQHF | TGTGCCAGCAGCTCGGACAGTTACAATCAGCCCCAGCATTTT
14 | - | TRBJ2-3 | - | TRBV5-4 | CASSLWDSTDTQYF | TGTGCCAGCAGCCTTTGGGACTCCACAGATACGCAGTATTTT
15 | TRBD1 | TRBJ2-5 | - | TRBV7-9 | CASSFGTGVLETQYF | TGTGCCAGCAGCTTTGGGACAGGGGTTCTGGAGACCCAGTACTTC
14 | TRBD2 | TRBJ2-7 | few | TRBV29-1 | CSVHSSGGAYEQYF | TGCAGCGTTCACTCTAGCGGGGGGGCCTACGAGCAGTACTTC
15 | TRBD1 | TRBJ1-2 | few | TRBV6-5 | CASSPGTGGTYGYTF | TGTGCCAGCAGTCCGGGGACAGGGGGGACCTATGGCTACACCTTC
18 | TRBD1 | TRBJ2-7 | - | TRBV5-1 | CASSLGGRDRGTSYEQYF | TGCGCCAGCAGCTTGGGGGGCCGGGACAGGGGGACATCTTACGAGCAGTACTTC
17 | TRBD1 | TRBJ2-7 | - | TRBV19 | CASSPQRIGTGWDEQYF | TGTGCCAGTAGTCCCCAACGGATCGGGACAGGGTGGGACGAGCAGTACTTC
15 | - | TRBJ1-1 | - | TRBV3-1/TRBV3-2 | CASSHPNGGHTEAFF | TGTGCCAGCAGCCATCCGAACGGAGGACACACTGAAGCTTTCTTT
16 | TRBD2 | TRBJ2-5 | - | TRBV9 | CASSPLGLAGEETQYF | TGTGCCAGCAGCCCCCTGGGACTAGCGGGGGAGGAGACCCAGTACTTC
15 | - | TRBJ2-7 | - | TRBV19 | CASSEGVTPGNEQYF | TGTGCCAGTAGTGAGGGGGTCACCCCGGGCAACGAGCAGTACTTC
16 | - | TRBJ1-5 | - | TRBV7-2 | CASSDFGQGGNQPQHF | TGTGCCAGCAGCGACTTTGGGCAGGGAGGAAATCAGCCCCAGCATTTT
14 | TRBD1 | TRBJ1-1 | - | TRBV24-1 | CATRPGQRNTEAFF | TGTGCCACCAGACCGGGACAGAGGAACACTGAAGCTTTCTTT
12 | - | TRBJ2-7 | - | TRBV12-3/TRBV12-4 | CASSHGLDEQYF | TGTGCCAGCAGTCATGGACTGGACGAGCAGTACTTC
13 | TRBD1 | TRBJ2-7 | - | TRBV12-3/TRBV12-4 | CASRGTGTYEQYF | TGTGCCAGCCGGGGGACAGGGACATACGAGCAGTACTTC
12 | - | TRBJ1-6 | - | TRBV2 | CASSGTSSPLHF | TGTGCCAGCAGCGGGACTTCTTCACCCCTCCACTTT
14 | - | TRBJ1-5 | - | TRBV7-2 | CASSFDSSNQPQHF | TGTGCCAGCAGCTTTGACAGTAGCAATCAGCCCCAGCATTTT
20 | - | TRBJ1-5 | - | TRBV6-2/TRBV6-3 | CASSYSATGTPLGHNQPQHF | TGTGCCAGCAGTTACTCGGCCACCGGGACACCCTTAGGCCACAATCAGCCCCAGCATTTT
15 | TRBD1 | TRBJ2-5 | few | TRBV7-6 | CASSSGQGGLETQYF | TGTGCCAGCAGCTCGGGACAGGGGGGTTTAGAGACCCAGTACTTC
14 | - | TRBJ2-1 | - | TRBV7-9 | CASSFRGGENEQFF | TGTGCCAGCAGCTTCCGGGGAGGAGAGAATGAGCAGTTCTTC
16 | - | TRBJ2-5 | - | TRBV11-2 | CASSLEGARGQETQYF | TGTGCCAGCAGCTTAGAGGGGGCGAGGGGGCAAGAGACCCAGTACTTC
14 | - | TRBJ1-1 | - | TRBV7-9 | CASANREDFTEAFF | TGTGCCAGCGCCAACCGGGAAGACTTCACTGAAGCTTTCTTT
14 | TRBD1 | TRBJ1-1 | - | TRBV5-4 | CASSVQGAFSEAFF | TGTGCCAGCAGCGTACAGGGGGCTTTTTCTGAAGCTTTCTTT
15 | - | TRBJ2-2 | - | TRBV14 | CASSQAGGYTGELFF | TGTGCCAGCAGCCAAGCGGGGGGCTACACCGGGGAGCTGTTTTTT
14 | - | TRBJ2-3 | once | TRBV2 | CASSELVLRDTQYF | TGTGCCAGCAGCGAACTAGTTTTGAGAGATACGCAGTATTTT
14 | TRBD2 | TRBJ2-7 | - | TRBV13 | CASSSPTSDYEQYF | TGTGCCAGCAGCTCCCCGACTAGCGACTACGAGCAGTACTTC
16 | TRBD1 | TRBJ2-7 | - | TRBV7-2 | CASSLVGTGAIREQYF | TGTGCCAGCAGCTTAGTAGGGACAGGGGCGATTCGGGAGCAGTACTTC
14 | - | TRBJ2-6 | - | TRBV9 | CASSPESGANVLTF | TGTGCCAGCAGCCCCGAGTCTGGGGCCAACGTCCTGACTTTC
17 | - | TRBJ1-4 | few | TRBV27 | CASSPRVGAAGDEKLFF | TGTGCCAGCAGTCCCCGAGTCGGTGCGGCAGGGGATGAAAAACTGTTTTTT
13 | - | TRBJ1-3 | - | TRBV13 | CASSRIQGNTIYF | TGTGCCAGCAGCCGGATACAGGGAAACACCATATATTTT
14 | - | TRBJ1-4 | once | TRBV5-6 | CASSPAGSPRGLFF | TGTGCCAGCAGCCCTGCCGGGTCCCCACGGGGACTGTTTTTT
14 | - | TRBJ2-2 | - | TRBV3-1/TRBV3-2 | CASSQMTGTGELFF | TGTGCCAGCAGCCAAATGACAGGAACCGGGGAGCTGTTTTTT
14 | - | TRBJ1-5 | - | TRBV7-8 | CASSLATDNQPQHF | TGTGCCAGCAGCTTAGCGACAGATAATCAGCCCCAGCATTTT
12 | - | TRBJ2-7 | few | TRBV18 | CASSPLPYEQYF | TGTGCCAGCTCCCCTCTCCCCTACGAGCAGTACTTC
14 | - | TRBJ2-3 | - | TRBV5-1 | CASSPTGSTDTQYF | TGCGCCAGCAGCCCCACAGGGTCGACAGATACGCAGTATTTT
15 | TRBD2 | TRBJ2-5 | - | TRBV27 | CASSESTSGVETQYF | TGTGCCAGCAGTGAATCAACTAGCGGGGTGGAGACCCAGTACTTC
15 | TRBD1 | TRBJ2-3 | - | TRBV9 | CASSPWDRDRDTQYF | TGTGCCAGCAGCCCATGGGACAGGGATAGGGATACGCAGTATTTT
16 | - | TRBJ2-1 | - | TRBV4-1 | CASSQDHLDLDREQFF | TGCGCCAGCAGCCAAGATCACCTCGATTTAGACAGGGAGCAGTTCTTC
17 | - | TRBJ1-2 | few | TRBV15 | CATSREETALALRGYTF | TGTGCCACCAGCAGAGAGGAGACAGCGCTGGCGTTGCGTGGCTACACCTTC
16 | TRBD1 | TRBJ2-7 | - | TRBV4-1 | CASSQDGRGQGYEQYF | TGCGCCAGCAGCCAAGACGGCCGCGGACAGGGGTACGAGCAGTACTTC
14 | - | TRBJ2-7 | - | TRBV19 | CASSIGTSTFEQYF | TGTGCCAGTAGTATAGGGACTTCGACCTTCGAGCAGTACTTC